The source of this T cell receptor (beta chain) is a study of blood T cell repertoires in COVID-19 (dated by TCRdb to 2020 to 2021). For the study in its entirety: Collaborator samples came from the United States, Italy and Spain and covered acute and convalescent phases of COVID-19. The prospective study material was composed of cDNA or gDNA derived from T cells, B-cell-depleted T cells, or PBMCs. The dataset comprised deeply sampled blood TCRbeta repertoires from subjects exposed to, actively infected with, or recovered from COVID-19. The repertoires were released in a freely available public database intended as a resource for research on the immune response to SARS-CoV-2. Samples were obtained from the ongoing ImmuneRACE study (first 160 participants) and from 1,000 to 1,500 subjects provided by 6 global collaborators. Nearly every sample came with metadata listing a de-identified subject ID, COVID-19 status, age in years and sex. Where available, HLA class I and class II types were obtained from metadata supplied by the sample provider rather than from assay-based typing. Overall results and qualifications from the work: The amount of clinical and demographic metadata varied by source and participant and was provided uncurated.

The collaborating institutions used their own protocols to collect whole blood in K2EDTA tubes. For TCRbeta analysis, collaborators shipped samples in one of three forms: frozen whole blood, isolated PBMCs, or DNA extracted from either of those sample types. The CDR3 contains 11 residues, cysteine and phenylalanine counted. This entry keeps only the CDR3 DNA: 33 bases, framed from base 1. CDR1 MDHEN and CDR2 SYDVKM were looked up in the germline V gene. V sheds 7 bases and J sheds 5 bases, leaving 8 bases between their ends. TCRbeta CDR3 regions were amplified from genomic DNA by means of the immunoSEQ Assay, a bias-controlled multiplex PCR. In the authors' own workflow: The number of nucleated cells in each sample was estimated from the amplification of reference gene primers within the assay. To quantify the absolute abundance of each unique TCRbeta CDR3 rearrangement, sequence reads were collapsed and filtered. For each sample, productive Simpson clonality was calculated as the square root of Simpson's diversity index over productive rearrangements. The clones in this table, taken by TCRdb from immuneACCESS, are in-frame only. Not every clone is retained; where verified, under half of the shortfall comes from an unresolved V gene, and the cause of the rest is unknown. Clone size and the V and J calls come from that table; the DNA yielded D and trimming. Present in this sample are 120,000 to 150,000 clones, 70% to 90% of which were seen just once. The biggest ten clones account for about 5.6% of the sample.

On this clone: The specificity of this receptor is unknown. No quality values exist for individual bases; no much larger clone is one base distant.

The sample was peripheral blood. The sequence was obtained from a human donor in a cohort sampled during active COVID-19. The chain is made from TRBV28 and TRBJ2-5; no D gene can be assigned with confidence. The nucleotides are TGTGCCAGCACCGCGAAGGAGACCCAGTACTTC. Its coded protein is CASTAKETQYF.